The present T cell receptor beta chain was sequenced within a study of blood T cell repertoires in COVID-19. Study overall: Acute and convalescent COVID-19 samples came from the United States, Italy and Spain. From T cells, B-cell-depleted T cells, or PBMCs came the material, which was cDNA or gDNA.

Study processing details: Reference gene primer amplification gave estimated nucleated cell counts. Profiled with immunoSEQ multiplex PCR; TCRdb holds only in-frame clones, not every one. The D gene and trimming were derived from the DNA, and the V and J assignments and clone size from that table. This table has under 300,000 clones, roughly 90% appearing once. Per germline, CDR1 KGHSH and CDR2 LQKENI. The CDR3 length is 14 residues. Trimming removed 4 bases from V and 5 bases from J, with 14 bases in between. Sample: peripheral blood. The receptor comes from a man in his fifties or sixties with acute or convalescent COVID-19. This chain joins TRBV18 and TRBJ2-5; D perhaps matches TRBD1 (6 bases). The CDR3 region has the DNA TGTGCCAGCTCACTGGGACAATCCCAGGAGACCCAGTACTTC. Translation gives CASSLGQSQETQYF.